The clone carrying this TCR beta chain was seen ten or more times. Sample time point: patch test 1, 2 weeks after DPC sensitization. Treatment denoted: therapeutic diphenylcyclopropenone sensitization with weekly scalp DPC. The data were obtained in a study of human T cells and chemical hapten exposure. CDR1 and CDR2 (germline): SGHAT, FQNNGV. This CDR3 has 11 amino acids. V was shortened by 1 base and J by 5 bases, with 1 base between the two germline ends. TCRdb passed the RACE reads through MiXCR, listing each CDR3 protein once. This sample yields roughly 70,000 distinct CDR3 sequences, of which approximately 9.8% are seen a single time; less than 4% belongs to the top ten.

This sample comprised whole blood, obtained in connection with sensitization to the hapten diphenylcyclopropenone (DPC). This clonotype originated in a woman aged 40 to 49 with alopecia areata. Some clones in this sample may be carry-over from other donors' samples. The chain employs TRBV11-2 and TRBJ2-3; D uncertain. The CDR3 nucleotides read TGTGCCAGCAGCTTAGTAGATACGCAGTATTTT. Translated: CASSLVDTQYF.